Below, 27 T cell receptor beta chains from the same sample are listed, as sequenced in a study of blood T cell repertoires in COVID-19. Method: immunoSEQ multiplex PCR; TCRdb's copy keeps in-frame clones and lacks some. Here the sample spans 200,000 to 250,000 clones, around nine tenths being singletons. The specimen was peripheral blood. These receptors were collected from a woman aged 55-70 years with acute or convalescent COVID-19.

The chain recombines TRBV6-5 with TRBJ1-4; unclear D gene. The CDR3 spans 15 residues. Germline assignment: CDR1 MNHEY and CDR2 SVGAGI. The V end lost 5 bases, the J end lost 5 bases, and 15 bases lay between the germline ends. The CDR3 sequence is CASSQVVGPNEKLFF. DNA for the CDR3: TGTGCCAGCAGTCAGGTAGTGGGTCCCAATGAAAAACTGTTTTTT.

The rearrangement links TRBV9 to TRBJ2-1; the match to TRBD2 covers 10 bases. The CDR3 totals 15 residues. V was clipped by 0 bases and J by 7 bases; unmatched bases: 4. Germline V gene sequence: CDR1 SGDLS, CDR2 YYNGEE. CDR3 residues: CASSVDISGRNEQFF. CDR3 coding DNA: TGTGCCAGCAGCGTAGACATTAGCGGGAGGAATGAGCAGTTCTTC.

In this sample, this clone turned up a few times. The DNA of the CDR3 is TGTGCCAGCAGCGCCGGGACTAGCGGGGCCCGGGTTTCCGGGGAGCTGTTTTTT. Translated: CASSAGTSGARVSGELFF. The gene calls are TRBV7-2 and TRBJ2-2; 13 bases align to TRBD2. The V segment lost 5 bases and the J segment 6 bases; nucleotides outside the gene matches: 12. The CDR3 is made up of 18 amino acids. The germline V gene has CDR1 SGHTA and CDR2 FQGNSA.

This clone was detected ten times or more. This sequence joins TRBV3-1 (or the pseudogene TRBV3-2) and TRBJ1-2, with a tentative D call TRBD1 (5 bases). Germline CDR1 LGHDT, CDR2 YNNKEL (reference sequence). The CDR3 is 17 amino acids. V shed 5 bases and J shed 6 bases, with 25 bases lying between them. The DNA of the CDR3 is TGTGCCAGCAGCAGGGGAAGAGGTAGGGGCCCTCTCGATGGCTACACCTTC. It encodes CASSRGRGRGPLDGYTF.

The genes are TRBV7-3 and TRBJ1-1; 7 bases agree with TRBD1. Germline trimming cut 4 bases from V and 3 bases from J; bases unmatched to any gene: 14. Germline V gene sequence: CDR1 SGHTA, CDR2 FQGTGA. The length of the CDR3 is 17 residues. CDR3 in amino acids: CASSSSGGLGRDTEAFF. CDR3 in DNA: TGTGCCAGCAGCTCGTCAGGGGGGCTGGGTCGGGACACTGAAGCTTTCTTT.

This clone was detected a few times. The chain has TRBV28 and TRBJ1-5; the match to TRBD1 covers 7 bases. CDR1 is MDHEN, CDR2 SYDVKM, per germline. The J segment lost 2 bases and the V segment lost 4 bases, leaving 8 bases of the junction unmatched. The CDR3 contains 16 residues. The DNA for the CDR3 is TGTGCCAGCAGTTCCCCGAGACAGGGAGGCAATCAGCCCCAGCATTTT. It encodes CASSSPRQGGNQPQHF.

This chain connects TRBV6-1 to TRBJ1-6; D ambiguous. Germline V gene sequence: CDR1 MNHNS, CDR2 SASEGT. This CDR3 region has 13 residues. V was clipped by 2 bases and J by 8 bases, with 7 bases between them. The CDR3 nucleotides read TGTGCCAGCAGTGAACAGAATTATTCACCCCTCCACTTT. As protein: CASSEQNYSPLHF.

The rearrangement links TRBV6-5 to TRBJ1-5, with a possible D match to TRBD1 (6 bases). Trimming left V 4 bases short and J 7 bases short, with 20 bases between. This CDR3 region has 16 residues. Germline loops: CDR1 MNHEY, CDR2 SVGAGI. CDR3 amino acids: CASSSAGTQIHQPQHF. Here the CDR3 DNA reads TGTGCCAGCAGTTCCGCCGGGACACAAATACACCAGCCCCAGCATTTT.

V is TRBV15 and J is TRBJ2-7, with 9 bases identical to TRBD2. V shed 5 bases and J 5 bases; nucleotides not matched to a gene: 4. This CDR3 has 13 residues. In germline, CDR1 is LNHNV, CDR2 YYDKDF (reference sequence). This chain's CDR3 is CATSGTSSDEQYF. CDR3 coding DNA: TGTGCCACCAGCGGGACTAGCTCTGACGAGCAGTACTTC.

The chain recombines TRBV5-1 with TRBJ2-3; D possibly corresponds to TRBD1 (5 bases). In germline, CDR1 is SGHRS, CDR2 YFSETQ. V gave up 6 bases and J gave up 2 bases, with 19 bases separating them. The CDR3 is 16 residues long. The CDR3: CASKGSPTEATDTQYF. The CDR3, as DNA: TGCGCCAGCAAGGGTTCCCCGACAGAAGCCACAGATACGCAGTATTTT.

V and J are TRBV19 and TRBJ2-5, with 7 bases matching TRBD2. With V trimmed by 5 bases and J by 5 bases, 11 bases remained unmatched. The CDR3 loop spans 15 amino acids. Germline CDR1 reads LNHDA; CDR2 reads SQIVND (reference sequence). The CDR3: CASSWGGGPRETQYF. The CDR3 DNA reads as TGTGCCAGTAGTTGGGGGGGAGGGCCTCGTGAGACCCAGTACTTC.

The CDR3: CASSPPEQGYGYTF. The DNA of the CDR3 is TGTGCCAGCTCACCACCAGAACAGGGCTATGGCTACACCTTC. V is TRBV18 and J is TRBJ1-2; perhaps TRBD1 as D (6 bases). This CDR3 is 14 amino acids long. V was shortened by 0 bases and J by 4 bases, with 9 bases between the two germline ends. In germline, CDR1 is KGHSH, CDR2 LQKENI.

This chain's CDR3 is CASSLRGGNQPQHF. The CDR3 DNA follows: TGTGCCAGCAGCTTACGCGGCGGCAATCAGCCCCAGCATTTT. The chain combines TRBV7-2 with TRBJ1-5; D gene unclear. Germline V gene data show CDR1 as SGHTA and CDR2 as FQGNSA. With 2 bases removed from V and 2 bases from J, the gap between germline ends came to 7 bases. This CDR3 contains 14 residues.

The chain has TRBV19 and TRBJ1-1; D may be TRBD1 (5 bases). CDR3 length: 14 amino acids. Between the trimmed V and J ends, which lost 3 bases and 5 bases, there was a span of 13 bases. Germline V gives CDR1 LNHDA, CDR2 SQIVND (reference sequence). The CDR3 is CASSIGVGGTEAFF. Here the CDR3 DNA reads TGTGCCAGTAGTATCGGGGTCGGGGGAACTGAAGCTTTCTTT. The variable domain in full, with the rest retrieved from reference TRBV19 and TRBJ1-1, is DGGITQSPKYLFRKEGQNVTLSCEQNLNHDAMYWYRQDPGQGLRLIYYSQIVNDFQKGDIAEGYSVSREKKESFPLTVTSAQKNPTAFYLCASSIGVGGTEAFFGQGTRLTVV.

There are a few counts of this clone. The chain recombines TRBV5-1 with TRBJ1-6; 9 positions match TRBD1. Germline-derived CDR1 and CDR2 are SGHRS and YFSETQ. The CDR3 contains 16 residues. J lost 10 bases, V lost 0 bases, and 8 bases had no gene match. CDR3 protein: CASSLGTGTGRSPLHF. CDR3 coding DNA: TGCGCCAGCAGCTTGGGTACCGGGACAGGGAGGTCACCCCTCCACTTT.

J is TRBJ2-7 and V is TRBV12-5, with TRBD2 identical over 8 bases. Germline values: CDR1 LGHNT, CDR2 FRNRAP. This CDR3 contains 14 residues. V gave up 9 bases and J gave up 0 bases; unmatched junction bases: 7. In DNA, the CDR3 is TGTGCTAGCAATCGGCGGGGGGCCTCCTACGAGCAGTACTTC. This codes for CASNRRGASYEQYF.

This clone appeared once. The chain has TRBV7-2 and TRBJ2-7; 9 nucleotides agree with TRBD2. V was pared by 6 bases and J by 3 bases, with 6 bases of the junction left unmatched. The germline CDR1 and CDR2 sequences are SGHTA and FQGNSA. The CDR3 extends over 14 amino acids. The CDR3 is CASSLAGGNYEQYF. CDR3 in DNA: TGTGCCAGCAGTCTTGCGGGAGGGAACTACGAGCAGTACTTC.

The CDR3, as DNA: TGTGCCATTGTTAAACCGGGACAGGGGTTGAAGACTAATGAAAAACTGTTTTTT. The encoded protein is CAIVKPGQGLKTNEKLFF. The V gene is TRBV19, the J gene TRBJ1-4; 10 bases align to TRBD1. The V and J ends lost 10 bases and 2 bases, in that order; junction bases with no gene match: 16. CDR3 length equals 18 residues. CDR1 is LNHDA, CDR2 SQIVND, per germline (reference sequence).

The chain is built from TRBV11-3 and TRBJ2-1, with TRBD2 matching over 8 bases. The CDR3 totals 15 residues. Looked up from germline, CDR1 is SGHNT and CDR2 is YENEEA. J was trimmed by 7 bases and V by 4 bases; bases with no gene match: 9. The CDR3 sequence is CASSSGGAGWNEQFF. CDR3 bases: TGTGCCAGCAGCTCGGGGGGGGCAGGGTGGAATGAGCAGTTCTTC.

The chain is built from TRBV6-5 and TRBJ1-2; unclear D gene. This CDR3 region has 13 residues. The germline gives CDR1 MNHEY, CDR2 SVGAGI. V was shortened by 8 bases and J by 4 bases, with 14 bases between the two germline ends. The CDR3 is CASSKPEGYGYTF. CDR3 nucleotide sequence: TGTGCCAGCTCCAAACCCGAGGGCTATGGCTACACCTTC.

The gene calls are TRBV27 and TRBJ2-3, with 14 bases identical to TRBD2. The CDR3 consists of 17 residues. With 5 bases clipped from V and 7 bases from J, the junction kept 11 bases outside the gene matches. CDR1 MNHEY and CDR2 SMNVEV come from the germline V gene (reference sequence). The CDR3 DNA follows: TGTGCCAGCAGTCCCATGCCGGGACTAGCGGGGGATCATACGCAGTATTTT. Translation: CASSPMPGLAGDHTQYF.

The chain links TRBV6-6 to TRBJ1-3, with 7 bases that match TRBD1. Germline V gene data show CDR1 as MNHNY and CDR2 as SVGAGI (reference sequence). This CDR3 spans 14 amino acids. The trim removed 5 bases at V and 0 bases at J, leaving 1 base unmatched. CDR3: CASSRDSSGNTIYF. Here the CDR3 DNA reads TGTGCCAGCAGTCGGGACAGCTCTGGAAACACCATATATTTT.

The chain combines TRBV6-4 with TRBJ2-1, with 9 nucleotides matching TRBD2. V was clipped by 7 bases and J by 7 bases; unmatched bases: 11. From germline, CDR1 is MRHNA and CDR2 SNTAGT. CDR3 length: 15 amino acids. The CDR3 region is CASTQDSGRINEQFF. CDR3 coding DNA: TGTGCCAGCACTCAGGATAGCGGGAGAATAAATGAGCAGTTCTTC.

The chain uses TRBV6-4 and TRBJ2-7, with TRBD2 matching over 11 bases. Looked up from germline, CDR1 is MRHNA and CDR2 is SNTAGT. V was pared by 3 bases and J by 2 bases, with 3 bases of the junction left unmatched. CDR3 length: 15 residues. CDR3 DNA sequence: TGTGCCAGCAGTGAAAGGACTAGCGGGCCCTACGAGCAGTACTTC. Its translation: CASSERTSGPYEQYF.

V usage is TRBV4-3 and J usage is TRBJ2-3; 14 nucleotides agree with TRBD2. CDR1 is LGHNA, CDR2 YSLEER, per germline. V shed 1 base and J 3 bases; nucleotides not matched to a gene: 9. The CDR3 has 19 residues. The CDR3: CASSQGLAGGFVRTDTQYF. The CDR3 DNA reads TGCGCCAGCAGCCAAGGACTAGCGGGAGGGTTCGTCCGGACAGATACGCAGTATTTT.

The rearrangement joins TRBV7-3 to TRBJ2-1; 9 bases line up with TRBD1. CDR1 and CDR2 from the germline V gene are SGHTA and FQGTGA. V gave up 4 bases and J gave up 9 bases; unmatched junction bases: 16. CDR3 length: 17 amino acids. The CDR3 region has the DNA TGTGCCAGCAGCTCGGAGGGACAGGGAGTTGTGCATGGTGAGCAGTTCTTC. Translating gives CASSSEGQGVVHGEQFF. The variable domain in full, with the rest retrieved from reference TRBV7-3 and TRBJ2-1, is GAGVSQTPSNKVTEKGKYVELRCDPISGHTALYWYRQSLGQGPEFLIYFQGTGAADDSGLPNDRFFAVRPEGSVSTLKIQRTERGDSAVYLCASSSEGQGVVHGEQFFGPGTRLTVL.

The V gene is TRBV9, the J gene TRBJ2-7; 7 bases agree with TRBD1. Looked up from germline, CDR1 is SGDLS and CDR2 is YYNGEE. The CDR3 spans 13 residues. Trimming cost V 2 bases and J 3 bases; bases outside gene matches: 2. CDR3 amino acids: CASSVSGGYEQYF. CDR3 coding DNA: TGTGCCAGCAGCGTCTCAGGGGGCTACGAGCAGTACTTC.